These 10 T cell receptor beta chains were all obtained from the same sample, sequenced in a study of control samples from healthy donors and cancer patients. This table comes from immunoSEQ multiplex PCR, and its TCRdb copy is limited to in-frame clones, with some not included. The sample consists of approximately 130,000 clones, about nine tenths of them appearing once. Sequences were obtained from blood. The receptor source for this set is a man aged 40-49 years in good health.

The chain links TRBV4-1 to TRBJ1-5, with D hard to call. The CDR3 length is 15 residues. The ends were cut back, 1 base at V and 3 bases at J, with 10 bases in the middle. Germline V gene lookup returns CDR1 MGHRA and CDR2 YSYEKL. The CDR3 loop reads CASSQGQIFNQPQHF. DNA of the CDR3: TGCGCCAGCAGCCAAGGGCAGATATTCAATCAGCCCCAGCATTTT.

The rearrangement links TRBV21-1 to TRBJ2-3; the D segment call TRBD2 is taken from the table without a DNA check. TRBV21-1 is annotated as a pseudogene. This CDR3 comprises 15 residues. The CDR3 DNA sequence: TGTGCCAGCAGCAGCAAAGGGGGGGGTAGAAATACGCAGTATTTT. This translates into CASSSKGGGRNTQYF.

The V and J genes are TRBV5-1 and TRBJ1-2; D perhaps matches TRBD1 (5 bases). Germline V gives CDR1 SGHRS, CDR2 YFSETQ. Trimming stripped 7 bases from V and 0 bases from J, with 10 bases between. The CDR3 loop spans 13 amino acids. The CDR3 sequence: CASSQGSNYGYTF. In DNA form, the CDR3 reads TGCGCCAGCTCCCAGGGATCTAACTATGGCTACACCTTC. The complete variable domain, with remaining parts taken from reference TRBV5-1 and TRBJ1-2, reads KAGVTQTPRYLIKTRGQQVTLSCSPISGHRSVSWYQQTPGQGLQFLFEYFSETQRNKGNFPGRFSGRQFSNSRSEMNVSTLELGDSALYLCASSQGSNYGYTFGSGTRLTVV.

The CDR3 nucleotides are TGTGCCAGCAGCCCCTTGGTTACTAGGGGGCAGTTCTTC. Amino acids: CASSPLVTRGQFF. The chain joins TRBV7-2 to TRBJ2-1, with D perhaps matching TRBD1 or TRBD2 (5 bases each). V gave up 5 bases and J gave up 12 bases, with 17 bases separating them. Germline V gives CDR1 SGHTA, CDR2 FQGNSA. The CDR3 sequence is 13 residues long.

This chain uses TRBV18 with TRBJ2-5, with TRBD1 matching 7 bases. Germline CDR1 is KGHSH and CDR2 is LQKENI. J gave up 3 bases and V 5 bases, and 3 bases lay outside the gene matches. The CDR3 covers 13 residues. DNA of the CDR3: TGTGCCAGCTCAAGGGACAGCGAAGAGACCCAGTACTTC. Amino acids: CASSRDSEETQYF. The full variable domain, its missing parts supplied by reference TRBV18 and TRBJ2-5, is NAGVMQNPRHLVRRRGQEARLRCSPMKGHSHVYWYRQLPEEGLKFMVYLQKENIIDESGMPKERFSAEFPKEGPSILRIQQVVRGDSAAYFCASSRDSEETQYFGPGTRLLVL.

The chain is built from TRBV4-2 and TRBJ1-1; TRBD1 agrees at 7 bases. J was trimmed by 0 bases and V by 0 bases; bases with no gene match: 4. The CDR3 is made up of 16 amino acids. The germline V gene encodes CDR1 LGHNA and CDR2 YNFKEQ. This CDR3 reads CASSQDPDRMNTEAFF. For the CDR3, the DNA is TGTGCCAGCAGCCAAGATCCGGACAGGATGAACACTGAAGCTTTCTTT.

This clone was seen a handful of times. For the CDR3, the DNA is TGTGCCAGCAGCCATCAGGTTTTAGTTGCCGGGGAGCTGTTTTTT. Translation gives CASSHQVLVAGELFF. The chain is built from TRBV14 and TRBJ2-2; no reliable D call. CDR3 length: 15 amino acids. CDR1 is SGHDN and CDR2 is FVKESK in the germline V gene. The V gene lost 3 bases and the J gene lost 6 bases, with 14 bases spanning the gap.

The chain carries TRBV25-1 and TRBJ1-2; no clear D. V lost 0 bases and J lost 4, with 12 bases in between. The germline gives CDR1 MGHDK, CDR2 SYGVNS. The CDR3 is 15 residues long. The CDR3 DNA follows: TGTGCCAGCAGTGAATACGAGAGCGGAACCTATGGCTACACCTTC. Protein sequence: CASSEYESGTYGYTF.

The chain couples TRBV12-2 to TRBJ2-5; TRBD2, the table's D call, was not compared with the DNA. TRBV12-2 is termed a pseudogene. The CDR3 runs 14 residues. The CDR3 protein is CASRFAPRGETQYF. The CDR3 DNA is TGTGCAAGTCGCTTCGCCCCCCGCGGGGAGACCCAGTACTTC.

This clone was seen once. The gene calls are TRBV9 and TRBJ1-4; TRBD1 matches at 9 bases. In germline, CDR1 is SGDLS, CDR2 YYNGEE. V lost 3 bases to trimming and J lost 7 bases; unmatched junction nucleotides: 4. This CDR3 spans 14 amino acids. The CDR3 nucleotides read TGTGCCAGCAGCGGAGACAGGGGGATTGAAAAACTGTTTTTT. This encodes CASSGDRGIEKLFF.